Described below is a single TCR beta chain sequence and its context. Its antigen is not known. The entry originates in a study of T-cell memory formation after mild COVID-19. Findings and caveats of the study: Contracting CD4+ clones were located mainly in CM and EM, and CD8+ clones in EMRA.

The TCR alpha and TCR beta cDNA libraries, bearing sample barcodes and UMIs, were generated by 5'RACE using constant-segment primers. TCRdb itself ran the 5' RACE reads through MiXCR, one entry per CDR3 protein. Found here are a few hundred thousand distinct CDR3 sequences, 16% of them singletons; the top ten hold about a fifth. This TCR came from a man in his late teens or twenties who had mild COVID-19 (a few samples of this study predate the infection). Cell type and time point are not known. Sample: PBMCs or a T cell subset sorted from them (not recorded which).

The CDR3 sequence: CSAMGRVTGGQETQYF. CDR3 DNA: TGCAGTGCTATGGGGCGGGTAACGGGGGGCCAAGAGACCCAGTACTTC. The rearrangement joins TRBV20-1 to TRBJ2-5; 7 bases are shared with TRBD2. There are 16 residues in the CDR3. The germline gives CDR1 DFQATT, CDR2 SNEGSKA (reference sequence). Trimming took 4 bases from V and 1 from J; bases not matched to a gene: 12.